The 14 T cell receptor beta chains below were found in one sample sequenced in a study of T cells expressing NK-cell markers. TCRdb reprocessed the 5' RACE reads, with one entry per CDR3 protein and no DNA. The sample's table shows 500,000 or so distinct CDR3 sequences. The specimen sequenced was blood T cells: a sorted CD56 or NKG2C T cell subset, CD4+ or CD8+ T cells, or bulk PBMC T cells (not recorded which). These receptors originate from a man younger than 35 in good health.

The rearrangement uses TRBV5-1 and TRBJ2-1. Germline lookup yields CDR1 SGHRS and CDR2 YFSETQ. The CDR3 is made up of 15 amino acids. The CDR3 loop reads CASSLDNRSYNEQFF.

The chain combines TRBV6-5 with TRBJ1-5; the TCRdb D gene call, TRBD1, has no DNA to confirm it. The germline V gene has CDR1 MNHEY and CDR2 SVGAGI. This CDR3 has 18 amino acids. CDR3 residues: CASSSTITGERGGQPQHF.

CDR3 loop: CASSFSSGVYNEQFF. This chain links TRBV5-1 with TRBJ2-1; TCRdb calls TRBD2, which cannot be checked without DNA. The length of the CDR3 is 15 residues. Germline V gene data show CDR1 as SGHRS and CDR2 as YFSETQ.

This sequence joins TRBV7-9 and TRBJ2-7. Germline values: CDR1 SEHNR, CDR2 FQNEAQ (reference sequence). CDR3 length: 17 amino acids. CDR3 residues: CASSLEATDPFSYEQYF.

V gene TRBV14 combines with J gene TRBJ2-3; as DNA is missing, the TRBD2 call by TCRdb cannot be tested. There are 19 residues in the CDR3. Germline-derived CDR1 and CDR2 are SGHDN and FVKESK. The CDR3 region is CASSQGRGLAGVVADTQYF.

CDR3 sequence: CASLLVSYNEQFF. V usage is TRBV7-9 and J usage is TRBJ2-1. CDR3 length equals 13 residues. Germline CDR1 reads SEHNR; CDR2 reads FQNEAQ (reference sequence).

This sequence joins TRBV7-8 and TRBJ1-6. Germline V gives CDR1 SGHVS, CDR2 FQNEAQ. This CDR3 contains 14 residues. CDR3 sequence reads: CASSLGSDLSPLHF.

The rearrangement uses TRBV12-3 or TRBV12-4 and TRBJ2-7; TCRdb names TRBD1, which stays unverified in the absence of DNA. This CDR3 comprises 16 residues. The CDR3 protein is CASSPSRTGALGEQYF.

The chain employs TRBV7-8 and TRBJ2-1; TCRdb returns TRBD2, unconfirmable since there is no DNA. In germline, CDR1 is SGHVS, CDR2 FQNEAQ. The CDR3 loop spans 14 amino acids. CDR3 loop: CASTGSGRAEGQFF. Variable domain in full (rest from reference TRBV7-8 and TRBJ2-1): GAGVSQSPRYKVAKRGQDVALRCDPISGHVSLFWYQQALGQGPEFLTYFQNEAQLDKSGLPSDRFFAERPEGSVSTLKIQRTQQEDSAVYLCASTGSGRAEGQFFGPGTRLTVL.

The CDR3 region is CAISTSGIDEQFF. The chain combines TRBV10-3 with TRBJ2-1; TCRdb calls TRBD2, which cannot be checked without DNA. CDR3 length: 13 residues. Germline V lookup: CDR1 ENHRY, CDR2 SYGVKD.

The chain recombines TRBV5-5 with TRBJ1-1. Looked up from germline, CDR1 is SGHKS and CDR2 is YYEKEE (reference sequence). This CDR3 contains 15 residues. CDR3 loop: CASRPHRAGDRDAFF.

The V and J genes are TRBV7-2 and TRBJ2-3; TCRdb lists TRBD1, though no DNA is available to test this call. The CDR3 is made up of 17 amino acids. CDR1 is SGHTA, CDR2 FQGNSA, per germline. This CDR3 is CASSPRTGRFGTDTQYF. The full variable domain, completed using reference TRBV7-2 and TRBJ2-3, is GAGVSQSPSNKVTEKGKDVELRCDPISGHTALYWYRQSLGQGLEFLIYFQGNSAPDKSGLPSDRFSAERTGGSVSTLTIQRTQQEDSAVYLCASSPRTGRFGTDTQYFGPGTRLTVL.

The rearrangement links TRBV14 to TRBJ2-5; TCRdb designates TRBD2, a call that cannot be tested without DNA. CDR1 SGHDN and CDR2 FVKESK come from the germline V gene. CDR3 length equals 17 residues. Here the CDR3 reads CASSLFRTSGGKETQYF. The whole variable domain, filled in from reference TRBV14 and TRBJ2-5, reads EAGVTQFPSHSVIEKGQTVTLRCDPISGHDNLYWYRRVMGKEIKFLLHFVKESKQDESGMPNNRFLAERTGGTYSTLKVQPAELEDSGVYFCASSLFRTSGGKETQYFGPGTRLLVL.

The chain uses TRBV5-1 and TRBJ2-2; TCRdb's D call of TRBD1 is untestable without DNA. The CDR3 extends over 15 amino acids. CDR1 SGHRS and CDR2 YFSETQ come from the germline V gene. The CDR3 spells CASSLDRGRTGELFF.